Following are 2 T cell receptor beta chains from one sample sequenced in a study of T cells in Graves' hyperthyroidism and ophthalmopathy. From RNA transcripts, TCR beta CDR3 regions were amplified. During a first-round RT-PCR of the TCR CDR3, the HTBI primer set was used. TCRdb fed the multiplex PCR reads into MiXCR, producing one record per CDR3 protein. The table lists a few hundred thousand distinct CDR3 sequences, about 18% of them singletons, with roughly 3.5% in the top ten. The sample consisted of blood. The receptors here all came from a woman between 18 and 29 years old with Graves' hyperthyroidism.

This clonotype has only a few counts. A much larger clone differs by one base, so this may be a read error. This chain links TRBV30 with TRBJ2-7, with D possibly called TRBD1 or TRBD2 (5 bases each). This CDR3 is 13 amino acids long. Germline loops: CDR1 GTSNPN, CDR2 SVGIG (reference sequence). Deletions cut 0 bases from V and 11 bases from J, with 17 bases between. The CDR3 sequence is CAWSVGGGKTKYF. Here the CDR3 DNA reads TGTGCCTGGAGTGTAGGTGGGGGTAAGACCAAGTACTTC.

This clonotype was seen many times. This sequence joins TRBV6-5 and TRBJ1-2; TRBD1 matches at 9 bases. J was trimmed by 4 bases and V by 0 bases; bases with no gene match: 3. This CDR3 has 15 residues. The germline CDR1 and CDR2 sequences are MNHEY and SVGAGI. The CDR3 DNA reads TGTGCCAGCAGTTACTCCGGGACAGGGAGCTATGGCTACACCTTC. Amino acids: CASSYSGTGSYGYTF.